This T cell receptor beta chain originates from a study of cytomegalovirus exposure and HLA in healthy donors. Study-wide results and limits: Using a false discovery rate of 0.05, a later analysis showed that 16,000 or so TCR beta sequences were associated with HLA alleles. Most TCR sequences were rare, but some public TCRs occurred in many donors. Among TCR beta chains of equal frequency, HLA-associated ones were more clonally expanded in a later analysis.

CDR3 size: 14 residues. V gave up 3 bases and J gave up 2 bases, with 10 bases separating them. Germline assignment: CDR1 KGHSH and CDR2 LQKENI. Donors were nominally healthy when sampled, though unrecorded immune exposures were likely. For this clone: Antigen: not known.

The primer mix had 60 Vbeta and 13 Jbeta primers. Assay used: immunoSEQ multiplex PCR; TCRdb lists only in-frame clones, some missing. The table lists 140,000 to 150,000 clones. The V gene is TRBV18, the J gene TRBJ2-5; maybe TRBD1 (6 bases). The receptor comes from a male donor in good health and CMV-seronegative. Sequences were obtained from PBMCs. The CDR3 DNA follows: TGTGCCAGCTCACCTCGGACAGATCAAGAGACCCAGTACTTC. This translates into CASSPRTDQETQYF.